What follows are 6 T cell receptor beta chains derived from one specimen sequenced in a study of T cells in localized non-small cell lung cancer. The assay was immunoSEQ multiplex PCR, and TCRdb's table has in-frame clones only and misses some. The data contain approximately 81,000 clones, around 89% of them seen just once; the ten biggest clones take up 20% to 25%. Sequences were derived from peripheral blood, sampled before any cancer treatment. The receptors stem from a woman aged 35-75 years with stage I squamous cell lung carcinoma.

The chain is built from TRBV5-1 and TRBJ2-5; 7 bases agree with TRBD1. Looked up from germline, CDR1 is SGHRS and CDR2 is YFSETQ. The CDR3 spans 16 residues. V lost 0 bases, J lost 5 bases, and 10 bases stayed unmatched. CDR3 in amino acids: CASSLASRTGAETQYF. The CDR3 region has the DNA TGCGCCAGCAGCTTGGCCTCCAGGACAGGTGCGGAGACCCAGTACTTC. Supplemented by reference TRBV5-1 and TRBJ2-5, the full variable domain reads KAGVTQTPRYLIKTRGQQVTLSCSPISGHRSVSWYQQTPGQGLQFLFEYFSETQRNKGNFPGRFSGRQFSNSRSEMNVSTLELGDSALYLCASSLASRTGAETQYFGPGTRLLVL.

The chain employs TRBV30 and TRBJ2-3; TRBD1 matches at 10 bases. Trimming cost V 7 bases and J 1 base; bases outside gene matches: 2. Germline CDR1 and CDR2: GTSNPN and SVGIG (reference sequence). CDR3 length equals 13 residues. The CDR3 coding sequence is TGTGCCTTCGGGACAGGGGGCACAGATACGCAGTATTTT. It codes for CAFGTGGTDTQYF.

The chain employs TRBV7-3 and TRBJ1-3; D is uncertain. V lost 2 bases, J lost 4 bases, and 12 bases lay in between. The CDR3 is made up of 15 amino acids. CDR1 is SGHTA, CDR2 FQGTGA, per germline. This chain's CDR3 is CASSLDKGPGNTIYF. Written as DNA, the CDR3 is TGTGCCAGCAGCTTAGATAAAGGGCCCGGAAACACCATATATTTT.

This chain links TRBV6-6 with TRBJ1-2; TRBD1 aligns across 9 bases. J gave up 11 bases and V 2 bases, and 9 bases lay outside the gene matches. The CDR3 contains 14 residues. Germline CDR1 MNHNY, CDR2 SVGAGI (reference sequence). In DNA, the CDR3 is TGTGCCAGCAGTTACATCTTACAGGGGGCCCCTTACACCTTC. Its translation is CASSYILQGAPYTF.

The rearrangement joins TRBV19 to TRBJ1-6; weak D call: TRBD1 (5 bases). This CDR3 comprises 14 residues. The ends were cut back, 5 bases at V and 13 bases at J, with 18 bases in the middle. Germline CDR1 and CDR2: LNHDA and SQIVND (reference sequence). In DNA, the CDR3 is TGTGCCAGTAGTCCCAATCGGCCTGGGACTCCCCTCCACTTT. It encodes CASSPNRPGTPLHF. Combining the CDR3 with reference TRBV19 and TRBJ1-6 gives the whole variable domain DGGITQSPKYLFRKEGQNVTLSCEQNLNHDAMYWYRQDPGQGLRLIYYSQIVNDFQKGDIAEGYSVSREKKESFPLTVTSAQKNPTAFYLCASSPNRPGTPLHFGNGTRLTVT.

V gene TRBV9 combines with J gene TRBJ2-7, with D perhaps TRBD1 (6 bases). Germline CDR1 and CDR2: SGDLS and YYNGEE. The CDR3 runs 13 residues. V was cut by 5 bases and J by 3 bases, with 12 bases left in between. CDR3: CASSRTVGYEQYF. The CDR3 region has the DNA TGTGCCAGCAGTAGGACAGTGGGCTACGAGCAGTACTTC.